The clone carrying this TCR beta chain was recorded a few times. Assay used: immunoSEQ multiplex PCR; TCRdb lists only in-frame clones, some missing. The profile covers 200,000 to 250,000 clones, with around 84% appearing a single time and approximately 10% taken by the ten largest. Seattle cases were enrolled at active infection and followed longitudinally. The CDR3 consists of 18 residues. V trimming: 7 bases; J trimming: 3 bases; junction bases outside the gene matches: 21. Germline assignment: CDR1 MNHNY and CDR2 SVGAGI (reference sequence). The data derive from a study of blood T cell repertoires in COVID-19. The overall study: Acute and convalescent COVID-19 specimens originated in the United States, Italy and Spain.

The sample consisted of peripheral blood. This receptor was taken from a woman older than 75 with COVID-19, enrolled during active disease. This chain uses TRBV6-6 with TRBJ2-7, with TRBD1 identical over 7 bases. The CDR3 sequence is CASNRQGSKPPVNYEQYV. CDR3 nucleotide sequence: TGTGCCAGCAATCGACAGGGCTCCAAGCCACCCGTGAACTACGAGCAGTACGTC.